One sample yielded the 18 T cell receptor beta chains listed below, sequenced in a study of cytotoxic CD8 clonotypes in ibrutinib-treated CLL. Assay used: immunoSEQ multiplex PCR; TCRdb lists only in-frame clones, some missing. The sample lists around 300,000 clones; almost 80% were seen once. This specimen consisted of PBMCs, obtained before ibrutinib treatment. These receptors were taken from a human donor with chronic lymphocytic leukemia.

The chain is built from TRBV29-1 and TRBJ2-3; no clear D. Trimming removed 5 bases at V and 3 bases at J, with 12 bases between. The germline V gene encodes CDR1 SQVTM and CDR2 ANQGSEA. The CDR3 runs to 13 residues. CDR3 DNA sequence: TGCAGCGTTAGTGCCCGGTTGACAGATACGCAGTATTTT. It is translated as CSVSARLTDTQYF.

Notes on this clone: One end of the junction varies from germline; a read error may be responsible. This sequence joins TRBV5-1 and TRBJ2-7; TRBD2 might be the D (6 bases). The length of the CDR3 is 14 residues. CDR1 and CDR2 from the germline V gene are SGHRS and YFSETQ. The DNA of the CDR3 is TGCGCCAGCAGCTCACTAACTAGCACGTACGGGCAGTACTTC. Amino acid sequence: CASSSLTSTYGQYF.

This clone has only a few counts. This chain joins TRBV25-1 and TRBJ2-6; D gene ambiguous. Deletions cut 3 bases from V and 2 bases from J, with 8 bases between. Germline V gene lookup returns CDR1 MGHDK and CDR2 SYGVNS. This CDR3 comprises 15 residues. As DNA, the CDR3 is TGTGCCAGCAGTGATTTGGGGACTGGGGCCAACGTCCTGACTTTC. Protein sequence: CASSDLGTGANVLTF.

The CDR3 loop is CASRQKNGELFF. CDR3 nucleotide sequence: TGTGCCAGTAGACAGAAGAACGGGGAGCTGTTTTTT. The chain couples TRBV19 to TRBJ2-2; D gene ambiguous. Per the germline V gene, CDR1 is LNHDA and CDR2 is SQIVND (reference sequence). This CDR3 is 12 amino acids long. Trimming cost V 6 bases and J 7 bases, with 9 bases left between them.

V and J are TRBV9 and TRBJ1-4; 10 bases are shared with TRBD1. The CDR3 covers 16 residues. Germline CDR1 reads SGDLS; CDR2 reads YYNGEE. Trimming took 0 bases from V and 5 from J; bases not matched to a gene: 4. CDR3 in DNA: TGTGCCAGCAGCGTAGGGGGACAGGGGTTAAATGAAAAACTGTTTTTT. It is translated as CASSVGGQGLNEKLFF.

This sequence joins TRBV14 and TRBJ2-7; D is unresolved. CDR1 is SGHDN and CDR2 is FVKESK in the germline V gene. The V end was cut by 0 bases, the J end by 0 bases, with 6 bases between. CDR3 length: 14 residues. The CDR3 is CASSQDPYSYEQYF. The CDR3 bases are TGTGCCAGCAGCCAAGATCCGTACTCCTACGAGCAGTACTTC.

This clone was seen only a few times. The gene calls are TRBV27 and TRBJ2-5; weak D call: TRBD2 (6 bases). Germline assignment: CDR1 MNHEY and CDR2 SMNVEV (reference sequence). V lost 10 bases, J lost 4 bases, and 16 bases lay in between. The CDR3 is 13 amino acids. Written as DNA, the CDR3 is TGTGCCACCTCCCTGGCGGGAACAGAGACCCAGTACTTC. Its translation: CATSLAGTETQYF.

The rearrangement links TRBV7-2 to TRBJ2-1; D call uncertain. V shed 1 base and J shed 7 bases, with 17 bases lying between them. Germline V gene sequence: CDR1 SGHTA, CDR2 FQGNSA. CDR3 length: 16 residues. In DNA form, the CDR3 reads TGTGCCAGCAGCTTAGTCGGGTCCTATCTGATGAATGAGCAGTTCTTC. Its translation: CASSLVGSYLMNEQFF.

The rearrangement joins TRBV11-2 to TRBJ2-7, with unresolved D. The germline gives CDR1 SGHAT, CDR2 FQNNGV. The length of the CDR3 is 14 residues. With 1 base removed from V and 2 bases from J, the gap between germline ends came to 9 bases. The DNA of the CDR3 is TGTGCCAGCAGCTTAGCCGGTTCCACCTACGAGCAGTACTTC. Protein product: CASSLAGSTYEQYF.

In its sample, this clone was seen once. V usage is TRBV20-1 and J usage is TRBJ2-5; D gene ambiguous. Between the trimmed V and J ends, which lost 4 bases and 5 bases, there was a span of 8 bases. The CDR3 is 11 amino acids. Germline V gives CDR1 DFQATT, CDR2 SNEGSKA (reference sequence). CDR3 amino acids: CSANPRETQYF. Written as DNA, the CDR3 is TGCAGTGCTAACCCTCGGGAGACCCAGTACTTC.

The chain is built from TRBV27 and TRBJ1-1; D gene unclear. Germline-derived CDR1 and CDR2 are MNHEY and SMNVEV (reference sequence). There are 14 residues in the CDR3. V was trimmed by 3 bases and J by 1 base, leaving 9 bases between them. The DNA for the CDR3 is TGTGCCAGCAGTTTTCGAACACCGAACACTGAAGCTTTCTTT. The encoded protein is CASSFRTPNTEAFF.

The rearrangement uses TRBV5-6 and TRBJ1-1; no firm D call. CDR1 SGHDT and CDR2 YYEEEE come from the germline V gene. The V end lost 3 bases, the J end lost 10 bases, and 16 bases lay between the germline ends. CDR3 length: 13 amino acids. CDR3 DNA: TGTGCCAGCAGCTCTGACTCTTTTCGTGGAGCTTTCTTT. Residues: CASSSDSFRGAFF.

This CDR3 reads CASSSRATGELFF. The CDR3 bases are TGTGCCAGCAGCTCCCGGGCCACCGGGGAGCTGTTTTTT. V is TRBV9 and J is TRBJ2-2; D remains ambiguous. Trimming took off 4 bases at V and 4 bases at J, with 8 bases between the two ends. The CDR3 length is 13 residues. CDR1 is SGDLS, CDR2 YYNGEE, per germline.

V gene TRBV27 combines with J gene TRBJ1-5; D gene uncertain. The CDR3 is 13 residues long. Trimming cost V 2 bases and J 5 bases, with 7 bases left between them. The V gene's germline CDR1 is MNHEY and CDR2 SMNVEV (reference sequence). The CDR3 sequence: CASSLKHYQPQHF. The CDR3 DNA reads TGTGCCAGCAGTTTAAAGCATTATCAGCCCCAGCATTTT.

This chain joins TRBV11-1 and TRBJ2-7; 9 positions match TRBD1. Germline trimming cut 0 bases from V and 6 bases from J; bases unmatched to any gene: 12. This CDR3 has 17 residues. Germline V gene lookup returns CDR1 SGHAT and CDR2 FQDESV (reference sequence). CDR3 coding DNA: TGTGCCAGCAGCTTAGCCGATATGCCGGGACAGGGTTTCGAGCAGTACTTC. This gives the protein CASSLADMPGQGFEQYF.

The chain uses TRBV11-3 and TRBJ1-4; possibly TRBD1 for D (5 bases). This CDR3 spans 16 amino acids. Germline lookup yields CDR1 SGHNT and CDR2 YENEEA. V was trimmed by 5 bases and J by 9 bases, leaving 22 bases between them. CDR3 nucleotides: TGTGCCAGCAGCCCAGATATGGAAGGCAGGGCGAAAAAACTGTTTTTT. It codes for CASSPDMEGRAKKLFF.

V and J are TRBV2 and TRBJ1-2, with TRBD1 matching over 7 bases. After removal of 1 base from V and 9 bases from J, the junction contained 17 bases not matched to a gene. From germline, CDR1 is SNHLY and CDR2 FYNNEI. There are 17 residues in the CDR3. The CDR3 coding sequence is TGTGCCAGCAGTGAAGAGGTCTACAGGGGATATGATCGGCGCTACACCTTC. Residues: CASSEEVYRGYDRRYTF.

The rearrangement uses TRBV5-4 and TRBJ2-3, with D uncertain. The V end was cut by 0 bases, the J end by 0 bases, with 8 bases between. The germline V gene encodes CDR1 SGHNT and CDR2 YYREEE (reference sequence). The CDR3 runs 15 residues. In DNA, the CDR3 is TGTGCCAGCAGCTTGGCCAGTGGCAGCACAGATACGCAGTATTTT. As protein: CASSLASGSTDTQYF.